Shown below are 10 T cell receptor beta chains from a single sample sequenced in a study of T cell repertoires in cytomegalovirus infection (dated by TCRdb to between 2018 and 2020). Data came from an Illumina HiSeq 1500. The public reads were run again by TCRdb, first through fastp at Q25 and then through MiXCR, and only productive beta chains were kept. Entries are consolidated by CDR3 protein sequence, retaining the most common genes and DNA. This sample holds roughly 150,000 distinct CDR3 sequences; around 20% were observed only once. The leading ten clones occupy around 9.9% of the sample. The material sequenced was PBMCs. These receptors came from a human donor in good health (CMV status not recorded). Some clones in this sample may be carry-over from other donors' samples.

In this sample, this clonotype turned up a few times. A read error may produce the germline difference seen at one junction end. The CDR3 loop reads CASSLVASGSWNEQFF. The CDR3 region has the DNA TGTGCTAGCAGCTTAGTGGCTAGCGGTTCGTGGAATGAGCAGTTCTTC. The V gene is TRBV7-7, the J gene TRBJ2-1; 7 bases match TRBD2. CDR3 length: 16 residues. The germline V gene has CDR1 SSHAT and CDR2 FNYEAQ (reference sequence). Supplemented by reference TRBV7-7 and TRBJ2-1, the full variable domain reads GAGVSQSPRYKVTKRGQDVTLRCDPISSHATLYWYQQALGQGPEFLTYFNYEAQPDKSGLPSDRFSAERPEGSISTLTIQRTEQRDSAMYRCASSLVASGSWNEQFFGPGTRLTVL.

In its sample, this clonotype was seen many times. The V call is TRBV7-9, the J call TRBJ2-1; no clear D gene. The germline V and J ends were trimmed by 2 bases and 9 bases, with 8 bases remaining between them. Germline assignment: CDR1 SEHNR and CDR2 FQNEAQ (reference sequence). This CDR3 has 12 residues. CDR3 loop: CASSLIPGEQFF. CDR3 nucleotide sequence: TGTGCCAGCAGCTTAATACCGGGTGAGCAGTTCTTC.

This clonotype was counted ten times or more. The gene calls are TRBV4-1 and TRBJ1-1, with TRBD1 matching 7 bases. The CDR3 covers 16 residues. Germline loops: CDR1 MGHRA, CDR2 YSYEKL. The junction had 7 bases not matched to a gene; V was cut back by 1 base and J by 2 bases. The CDR3 sequence is CASSQVAGGGNTEAFF. In DNA form, the CDR3 reads TGCGCCAGCAGCCAAGTGGCAGGGGGGGGAAACACTGAAGCTTTCTTT.

The sample holds many counts of this clonotype. The chain has TRBV12-3 or TRBV12-4 and TRBJ2-7; TRBD2 agrees at 8 bases. V lost 1 base and J lost 6; bases outside the gene matches: 5. The CDR3 totals 14 residues. CDR3 loop: CASSLDGRAGEQYF. CDR3 DNA sequence: TGTGCCAGCAGTTTAGACGGGAGGGCCGGCGAGCAGTACTTC.

This chain uses TRBV19 with TRBJ1-6; tentatively, D is TRBD1 (6 bases). The germline gives CDR1 LNHDA, CDR2 SQIVND (reference sequence). The ends were cut back, 8 bases at V and 10 bases at J, with 21 bases in the middle. The CDR3 is made up of 15 amino acids. CDR3 nucleotides: TGTGCCAGTCAAGCCCGTGGGGGCGCAGGATCACCCCTCCACTTT. It encodes CASQARGGAGSPLHF.

At least ten counts were recorded for this clonotype. The genes are TRBV2 and TRBJ1-2; D may be TRBD1 (6 bases). Germline V gene sequence: CDR1 SNHLY, CDR2 FYNNEI. The V end was cut by 0 bases, the J end by 14 bases, with 10 bases between. CDR3 length equals 11 residues. CDR3 sequence reads: CASSEAGTTTF. The CDR3 region has the DNA TGTGCCAGCAGTGAAGCAGGGACAACGACCTTC.

In nucleotides, the CDR3 is TGTGCCAGCAGTGAAGGCTTCTATGGCTACACCTTC. Its translation: CASSEGFYGYTF. V gene TRBV2 combines with J gene TRBJ1-2, with D hard to call. Germline CDR1 is SNHLY and CDR2 is FYNNEI. V shed 1 base and J shed 4 bases, with 4 bases lying between them. The CDR3 covers 12 residues.

This sequence joins TRBV28 and TRBJ1-2, with a tentative D call TRBD1 (6 bases). The CDR3 runs 15 residues. Trimming took 4 bases from V and 2 from J, leaving 14 bases between them. Germline CDR1 reads MDHEN; CDR2 reads SYDVKM. This CDR3 reads CASSSTGKENYGYTF. CDR3 nucleotide sequence: TGTGCCAGCAGTTCTACAGGGAAGGAAAACTATGGCTACACCTTC.

V is TRBV9 and J is TRBJ2-3; a possible D gene is TRBD2 (6 bases). Per the germline V gene, CDR1 is SGDLS and CDR2 is YYNGEE. The CDR3 is 13 amino acids. V was shortened by 5 bases and J by 4 bases, with 11 bases between the two germline ends. CDR3 protein: CASRGGAADTQYF. The CDR3, as DNA: TGTGCCAGCAGGGGGGGAGCGGCAGATACGCAGTATTTT.

This clonotype was recorded a few times. The V gene is TRBV6-2 or TRBV6-3, the J gene TRBJ1-1; D remains ambiguous. CDR1 and CDR2 from the germline V gene are MNHEY and SVGEGT. The CDR3 totals 12 residues. The V end lost 3 bases, the J end lost 7 bases, and 9 bases lay between the germline ends. Here the CDR3 reads CASSYSFGEAFF. The CDR3 DNA is TGTGCCAGCAGTTATTCTTTCGGTGAAGCTTTCTTT.